A selection of T cell receptor beta chains follows, all from one sample in a study of T cells in narcolepsy. Here immunoSEQ multiplex PCR was the method, and the copy in TCRdb shows in-frame clones only, minus some. The repertoire has about 35,000 clones, 81% of them found once; the top ten carry roughly 2.5%. Specimen: memory (CD45RA-) CD4+ T cells from blood. The receptors here all came from a human donor in good health. The CDR3 runs from the conserved cysteine through the conserved F or W. The D gene is left open where the match is weak. Only part of the rows carry a size: once, few, many, or a class if the clone is expanded.

>TRBV7-6|TRBJ2-3|-|-
TGTGCCAGCATCGAAGGGACGACTCCAGATACGCAGTATTTT
CASIEGTTPDTQYF
>TRBV19|TRBJ2-5|-|-
TGTGCCAGTAGTCCCGGTGGTGGGCGAGAGACCCAGTACTTC
CASSPGGGRETQYF
>TRBV5-1|TRBJ1-2|-|TRBD1
TGCGCCAGCAGTTATGACAGGGGAGACTATGGCTACACCTTC
CASSYDRGDYGYTF
>TRBV15|TRBJ2-5|-|TRBD1
TGTGCCACCAGCAGACCTCAAGCGCTGGACAGGAACCAAGAGACCCAGTACTTC
CATSRPQALDRNQETQYF
>TRBV5-4|TRBJ1-6|-|TRBD1
TGTGCCAGCAGCTTGGATCGGGACAGAAATTCACCCCTCCACTTT
CASSLDRDRNSPLHF
>TRBV7-8|TRBJ2-5|-|-
TGTGCCAGCAGCTTAGGGCCAGCGGCGTTCCAAGAGACCCAGTACTTC
CASSLGPAAFQETQYF
>TRBV6-1|TRBJ2-3|-|-
TGTGCCAGCACCCCCCCCACAGATACGCAGTATTTT
CASTPPTDTQYF
>TRBV7-8|TRBJ1-1|-|-
TGTGCCAGCAGCCCCGACAGCAACACTGAAGCTTTCTTT
CASSPDSNTEAFF
>TRBV30|TRBJ1-3|-|-
TGTGCCTGGAGTAGGTCGACCGACCTAAATTTT
CAWSRSTDLNF
>TRBV19|TRBJ1-1|few|TRBD1
TGTGCCAGTAGTGCCAGCAAGACAGGGGGCACTGAAGCTTTCTTT
CASSASKTGGTEAFF
>TRBV2|TRBJ1-1|-|-
TGTGCCAGCAGTGAATATTGGGGCGGGGGAGCTTTCTTT
CASSEYWGGGAFF